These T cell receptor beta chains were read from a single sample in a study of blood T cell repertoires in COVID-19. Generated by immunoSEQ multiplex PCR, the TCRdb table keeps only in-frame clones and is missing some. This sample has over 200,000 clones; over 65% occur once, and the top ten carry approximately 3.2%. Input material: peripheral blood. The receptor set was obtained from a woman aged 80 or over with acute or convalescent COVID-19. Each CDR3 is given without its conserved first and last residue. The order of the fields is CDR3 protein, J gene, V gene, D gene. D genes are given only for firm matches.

ASSPRGDNYGYT TRBJ1-2 TRBV18 NA
ASRVLAGVGEQF TRBJ2-1 TRBV19 TRBD2
ASTRTGGITEPQH TRBJ1-5 TRBV2 TRBD1
ASSGEGQGQAYGYT TRBJ1-2 TRBV6-1 TRBD1
ASSISGPLGNEQF TRBJ2-1 TRBV2 NA
ASSLPSTDTQY TRBJ2-3 TRBV5-4 NA
AISESGRVGMNTEAF TRBJ1-1 TRBV10-3 NA
ASSATRPQH TRBJ1-5 TRBV28 NA
ASSHRASGRGSYEQY TRBJ2-7 TRBV10-2 TRBD2
ASSARTGVSGELF TRBJ2-2 TRBV21-1 NA
ASSQERASGSQETQY TRBJ2-5 TRBV4-3 TRBD2
ASSQGLAGSPSSYEQY TRBJ2-7 TRBV4-1 TRBD2
ASQTANTGELF TRBJ2-2 TRBV11-2 NA
ASSPTGDNYGYT TRBJ1-2 TRBV7-9 TRBD1
AWADRLAGQETQY TRBJ2-5 TRBV30 TRBD2
ASSSLDRGTRKELF TRBJ1-4 TRBV27 TRBD1
ASSLASGSYSYEQY TRBJ2-7 TRBV5-1 TRBD2
ASRPTTGAYSGNTIY TRBJ1-3 TRBV7-2 TRBD1
ASSLEGRRTDTQY TRBJ2-3 TRBV5-1 NA
ASSETTSGFTTGELF TRBJ2-2 TRBV10-1 TRBD2
ASSVTVTGELF TRBJ2-2 TRBV9 NA
ASSFGQTQEAF TRBJ1-1 TRBV5-1 NA